Below are 29 T cell receptor beta chains sequenced from a single sample in a study of regulatory T cells in long-lasting Graves disease. Documented time point: persistent/refractory GD, antithyroid drugs over 5 years with positive TRAb. From RNA extracted from PBMCs, the TCR library was made. Sequencing libraries for TCR beta were prepared with iRepertoire HTBI primers and Arm-PCR of CDR3 regions. TCRdb re-called the multiplex PCR reads through MiXCR, storing one row per CDR3 protein. The table includes a few hundred thousand distinct CDR3 sequences, roughly a quarter detected once. Sample: peripheral blood mononuclear cells (PBMCs), taken when the disease was refractory, from a patient treated with antithyroid drugs. The receptors come from a female donor with Graves disease.

The table lists this clonotype with many counts. The chain uses TRBV12-3 or TRBV12-4 and TRBJ1-2; no definite D call. Trimming removed 6 bases from V and 8 bases from J, with 10 bases in between. This CDR3 contains 11 residues. CDR3 region: CASSQAFGYTF. The CDR3 nucleotides read TGTGCCAGCAGCCAAGCGTTCGGCTACACCTTC.

V gene TRBV20-1 combines with J gene TRBJ2-7; a weak D match, TRBD1 (6 bases). V was trimmed by 3 bases and J by 2 bases, leaving 17 bases between them. The CDR3 has 15 residues. CDR1 is DFQATT and CDR2 is SNEGSKA in the germline V gene (reference sequence). The CDR3 coding sequence is TGCAGTGCTAGTGGGGCATCACCAGGGGCCTACGAGCAGTACTTC. It specifies CSASGASPGAYEQYF.

This clonotype was observed at least ten times. The chain joins TRBV6-1 to TRBJ2-7; no firm D call. The V gene's germline CDR1 is MNHNS and CDR2 SASEGT. CDR3 length: 16 amino acids. Trimming shortened V by 6 bases and J by 6 bases, and 24 bases separated the two germline ends. In nucleotides, the CDR3 is TGTGCCAGCAGCTTACGAAGGCAGTTCATTTTAAGCGAGCAGTACTTC. It encodes CASSLRRQFILSEQYF.

This clonotype was found a few times. V usage is TRBV20-1 and J usage is TRBJ2-7; tentative D call: TRBD1 (6 bases). V was trimmed by 0 bases and J by 0 bases, leaving 12 bases between them. The CDR3 contains 15 residues. Germline assignment: CDR1 DFQATT and CDR2 SNEGSKA (reference sequence). CDR3 protein: CSARDPDRISYEQYF. CDR3 coding DNA: TGCAGTGCTAGAGATCCCGACAGGATCTCCTACGAGCAGTACTTC.

This clonotype was recorded at least ten times. The CDR3 here is CASTPFAGVTYEQYF. Written as DNA, the CDR3 is TGTGCCAGCACCCCGTTTGCGGGTGTCACCTACGAGCAGTACTTC. The chain recombines TRBV12-3 or TRBV12-4 with TRBJ2-7, with D tentatively TRBD2 (5 bases). The length of the CDR3 is 15 residues. V was trimmed by 7 bases and J by 2 bases, leaving 18 bases between them.

This clonotype has more than one count but fewer than ten. The chain recombines TRBV6-1 with TRBJ1-2, with D possibly being TRBD1 (5 bases). Germline V gives CDR1 MNHNS, CDR2 SASEGT. The CDR3 consists of 16 residues. V lost 4 bases and J 8 bases, leaving 23 bases between the germline ends. As DNA, the CDR3 is TGTGCCAGCAGTGCGTCCGGGACCGAGCTTATCTCCGGCTACACCTTC. Protein: CASSASGTELISGYTF.

The sample holds many counts of this clonotype. The chain carries TRBV2 and TRBJ2-2; 10 bases map to TRBD2. The germline CDR1 and CDR2 sequences are SNHLY and FYNNEI. V dropped 7 bases and J dropped 7; count of bases not matched to a gene: 3. The CDR3 is 13 residues long. The CDR3 loop reads CASKREGGGELFF. CDR3 nucleotides: TGTGCCAGCAAGCGGGAGGGAGGCGGGGAGCTGTTTTTT.

The rearrangement uses TRBV30 and TRBJ2-7; D unresolved. The V end was cut by 5 bases, the J end by 5 bases, with 16 bases between. The germline CDR1 and CDR2 sequences are GTSNPN and SVGIG (reference sequence). The CDR3 is made up of 13 amino acids. The CDR3 DNA reads TGTGCCTGGGTAAGGACGGGTGTCCACGAGCAGTACTTC. Translating it yields CAWVRTGVHEQYF. Together with reference TRBV30 and TRBJ2-7, the CDR3 gives the full variable domain: SQTIHQWPATLVQPVGSPLSLECTVEGTSNPNLYWYRQAAGRGLQLLFYSVGIGQISSEVPQNLSASRPQDRQFILSSKKLLLSDSGFYLCAWVRTGVHEQYFGPGTRLTVT.

This clonotype was seen only a few times. The chain couples TRBV4-1 to TRBJ1-2; D remains unclear. Deletions cut 3 bases from V and 4 bases from J, with 15 bases between. The length of the CDR3 is 15 residues. Germline CDR1 is MGHRA and CDR2 is YSYEKL. The CDR3 nucleotides are TGCGCCAGCAGCCACGTAAAGGGTCAGTTCTATGGCTACACCTTC. Translated: CASSHVKGQFYGYTF.

The chain links TRBV19 to TRBJ2-5; 10 bases are a match to TRBD1. The CDR3 covers 14 residues. From germline, CDR1 is LNHDA and CDR2 SQIVND (reference sequence). V was pared by 6 bases and J by 4 bases, with 5 bases of the junction left unmatched. The CDR3 sequence: CASRTRDRGETQYF. The CDR3 DNA sequence: TGTGCCAGTAGAACTCGGGACAGGGGAGAGACCCAGTACTTC.

This clonotype was counted at least ten times. The V and J genes are TRBV11-1 and TRBJ1-1, with D perhaps matching TRBD1 (6 bases). Germline-derived CDR1 and CDR2 are SGHAT and FQDESV (reference sequence). V was trimmed by 5 bases and J by 5 bases, leaving 12 bases between them. The CDR3 has 13 residues. CDR3 nucleotide sequence: TGTGCCAGCAGCCTACCAGGGGTGACTGAAGCTTTCTTT. Translating gives CASSLPGVTEAFF.

This clonotype was seen ten or more times. V gene TRBV24-1 combines with J gene TRBJ2-2; D remains ambiguous. The CDR3 runs to 15 residues. V was clipped by 0 bases and J by 3 bases, with 7 bases between them. CDR1 KGHDR and CDR2 SFDVKD come from the germline V gene. CDR3 coding DNA: TGTGCCACCAGTGATTTGTCGATTGACACCGGGGAGCTGTTTTTT. Residues: CATSDLSIDTGELFF.

The chain combines TRBV3-1 with TRBJ1-6, with TRBD1 as a possible D gene (6 bases). Germline-derived CDR1 and CDR2 are LGHDT and YNNKEL (reference sequence). Trimming stripped 2 bases from V and 6 bases from J, with 14 bases between. The CDR3 runs 16 residues. The CDR3 nucleotides are TGTGCCAGCAGCCAACGAACAGGGTTGAGTAATTCACCCCTCCACTTT. The encoded protein is CASSQRTGLSNSPLHF.

V and J are TRBV29-1 and TRBJ1-2, with D perhaps TRBD1 (6 bases). V lost 7 bases, J lost 4 bases, and 19 bases lay in between. The CDR3 runs to 14 residues. Germline CDR1 and CDR2: SQVTM and ANQGSEA. The CDR3 is CSAEATGRGYGYTF. Here the CDR3 DNA reads TGCAGCGCCGAGGCAACAGGGAGAGGCTATGGCTACACCTTC.

In regard to this clonotype: Here the CDR3 omits its conserved ending phenylalanine or tryptophan, so a read error is the likely source. CDR3 nucleotide sequence: TGTGCCATCAGGGTCGACAGGGTGACGCACGAGCAGTACTTA. Its translation is CAIRVDRVTHEQYL. The chain links TRBV10-3 to TRBJ2-7, with 7 bases lining up with TRBD1. This CDR3 is built from 14 residues. CDR1 ENHRY and CDR2 SYGVKD come from the germline V gene. V trimming: 6 bases; J trimming: 5 bases; junction bases outside the gene matches: 10.

This clonotype turned up a few times. This chain uses TRBV5-1 with TRBJ2-5; no clear D. This CDR3 comprises 12 residues. CDR1 SGHRS and CDR2 YFSETQ come from the germline V gene. Trimming took 5 bases from V and 3 from J, leaving 8 bases between them. CDR3 DNA: TGCGCCAGCAGTTCTCTGGAAGAGACCCAGTACTTC. It specifies CASSSLEETQYF.

This clonotype was recorded many times. The chain employs TRBV13 and TRBJ1-1; D not resolved. The CDR3 extends over 13 amino acids. V lost 2 bases and J 2 bases, leaving 6 bases between the germline ends. Germline CDR1 reads PRHDT; CDR2 reads FYEKMQ (reference sequence). This chain's CDR3 is CASSLPDNTEAFF. CDR3 nucleotide sequence: TGTGCCAGCAGCTTACCGGACAACACTGAAGCTTTCTTT.

The rearrangement uses TRBV3-1 and TRBJ1-4, with TRBD1 matching 7 bases. Trimming at V came to 5 bases and at J to 3 bases, leaving 6 bases not matched to a gene. CDR3 length equals 15 residues. Germline CDR1 and CDR2: LGHDT and YNNKEL (reference sequence). The CDR3 spells CASSKGQTPNEKLFF. DNA for the CDR3: TGTGCCAGCAGCAAGGGACAGACGCCTAATGAAAAACTGTTTTTT.

In its sample, this clonotype was seen a few times. The V call is TRBV7-2, the J call TRBJ2-6; TRBD1 agrees at 7 bases. CDR3 size: 16 residues. Germline values: CDR1 SGHTA, CDR2 FQGNSA. J lost 2 bases, V lost 5 bases, and 6 bases had no gene match. The CDR3 sequence is CASSRGQAAGANVLTF. The DNA of the CDR3 is TGTGCCAGCAGCCGAGGACAGGCGGCTGGGGCCAACGTCCTGACTTTC. Looking up the rest from reference TRBV7-2 and TRBJ2-6 gives the full variable domain: GAGVSQSPSNKVTEKGKDVELRCDPISGHTALYWYRQSLGQGLEFLIYFQGNSAPDKSGLPSDRFSAERTGGSVSTLTIQRTQQEDSAVYLCASSRGQAAGANVLTFGAGSRLTVL.

This clonotype has just a few counts. As DNA, the CDR3 is TGTGCCAGCTCCCCTAGCGGGACAGGGGAGCAGTACTTC. As protein: CASSPSGTGEQYF. This chain uses TRBV2 with TRBJ2-7; either TRBD1 or TRBD2 may supply D (9 bases each). Germline V CDR1 and CDR2: SNHLY, FYNNEI. This CDR3 contains 13 residues. Trimming shortened V by 8 bases and J by 7 bases, and 18 bases separated the two germline ends.

Details on this clonotype: No conserved phenylalanine or tryptophan is present at the end of the CDR3, so a read error is the likely explanation. The DNA is omitted, as the CDR3 cannot be located on it reliably, and the CDR3 follows TCRdb's listing. The J gene is TRBJ1-1, the V gene TRBV6-2 or TRBV6-3. The CDR3 totals 11 residues, both ends included. Germline assignment: CDR1 MNHEY and CDR2 SVGEGT. This CDR3 reads CASSEHSGTAV.

Only a few counts were recorded for this clonotype. The chain carries TRBV5-1 and TRBJ1-5; no definite D call. Per germline, CDR1 SGHRS and CDR2 YFSETQ. The CDR3 covers 13 residues. V was clipped by 2 bases and J by 4 bases, with 7 bases between them. The CDR3 protein is CASSFGQNQPQHF. CDR3 nucleotide sequence: TGCGCCAGCAGCTTTGGCCAGAATCAGCCCCAGCATTTT.

The CDR3 DNA sequence: TGCGCCAGCAGCTTGGCGACTAGTCTAGGCGAGCAGTACTTC. This codes for CASSLATSLGEQYF. The gene calls are TRBV5-1 and TRBJ2-7, with a tentative D call TRBD2 (6 bases). Germline V gene lookup returns CDR1 SGHRS and CDR2 YFSETQ. The CDR3 contains 14 residues. With 0 bases removed from V and 6 bases from J, the gap between germline ends came to 13 bases.

This chain connects TRBV19 to TRBJ1-1; D might be TRBD1 (6 bases). Germline lookup yields CDR1 LNHDA and CDR2 SQIVND (reference sequence). CDR3 length equals 15 residues. V lost 4 bases, J lost 0 bases, and 12 bases lay in between. The DNA for the CDR3 is TGTGCCAGTAGTAGCACAGGGCTTATGAACACTGAAGCTTTCTTT. It is translated as CASSSTGLMNTEAFF.

V gene TRBV30 combines with J gene TRBJ2-7, with TRBD2 identical over 10 bases. The CDR3 spans 17 residues. V lost 0 bases to trimming and J lost 0 bases; unmatched junction nucleotides: 8. Germline V gives CDR1 GTSNPN, CDR2 SVGIG (reference sequence). For the CDR3, the DNA is TGTGCCTGGAGTGTGAGAGCTAGCGGGAGCTCCTCCTACGAGCAGTACTTC. This codes for CAWSVRASGSSSYEQYF.

This clonotype turned up a few times. The genes are TRBV19 and TRBJ1-2, with D unresolved. There are 13 residues in the CDR3. Looked up from germline, CDR1 is LNHDA and CDR2 is SQIVND (reference sequence). Trimming removed 6 bases at V and 0 bases at J, with 8 bases between. The CDR3 DNA follows: TGTGCCAGTAGAAGAGCGACTAACTATGGCTACACCTTC. Its translation: CASRRATNYGYTF.

This clonotype was counted ten times or more. The rearrangement links TRBV28 to TRBJ1-1, with 7 bases that match TRBD1. CDR1 MDHEN and CDR2 SYDVKM come from the germline V gene. The length of the CDR3 is 17 residues. V was clipped by 2 bases and J by 3 bases; unmatched bases: 12. The CDR3 nucleotides are TGTGCCAGCAGTTTAACAGGGGCCCCACTTTGGGACACTGAAGCTTTCTTT. It specifies CASSLTGAPLWDTEAFF.

This clonotype was detected ten times or more. V usage is TRBV15 and J usage is TRBJ1-1, with D hard to call. Germline V gives CDR1 LNHNV, CDR2 YYDKDF (reference sequence). The CDR3 spans 16 residues. V gave up 0 bases and J gave up 1 base, with 12 bases separating them. CDR3 sequence reads: CATSRDLRVSNTEAFF. The CDR3 DNA reads TGTGCCACCAGCAGAGATCTGCGCGTGTCGAACACTGAAGCTTTCTTT.

This clonotype was counted between two and nine times. V usage is TRBV7-2 and J usage is TRBJ1-3, with TRBD1 matching 7 bases. Trimming cost V 7 bases and J 0 bases; bases outside gene matches: 6. This CDR3 region has 15 residues. Germline V gene sequence: CDR1 SGHTA, CDR2 FQGNSA. CDR3 in amino acids: CASTYEGASGNTIYF. The CDR3 DNA follows: TGTGCCAGCACCTACGAGGGGGCCTCTGGAAACACCATATATTTT.